This T cell receptor (beta chain) was observed in a study of early T cells in non-severe SARS-CoV-2 infection (dated by TCRdb to the early 2020s). Background for the entire study: Because TCR sequencing was done on bulk RNA from unsorted whole blood, the alpha and beta chains could not be paired.

The library relied on 5' RACE. Sequencing used a NextSeq 500. Unique molecular identifiers were attached to individual cDNA molecules in the TCR library protocol so that sequencing error and PCR bias could be corrected. Sequencing covered both TCR alpha and beta chains, and within each sample the abundances of alpha and beta sequences were tightly co-correlated. For the original study's pipeline: V gene, J gene and CDR3 annotation of TCR sequences was performed with Decombinator V4. TCRs were defined as expanded if a significant change between any two time points was detected under a Poisson model with p below 0.0001. TCR abundances were normalised to the total number of TCRs sequenced in each sample and reported as counts per million. TRAV1-2 paired with TRAJ12, TRAJ20 or TRAJ33 defined MAIT TCRs, while TRAV10 paired with TRAJ18 defined iNKT TCRs. A search of VDJdb, accessed on 1 November 2021, was run for TCRs annotated to CMV, EBV and SARS-CoV-2, with TCRs annotated for multiple antigens excluded. Using fastp at Q25 and MiXCR, TCRdb reprocessed the public reads and kept productive beta chains. Identical CDR3 protein sequences are pooled into one entry, listed with their most common genes and DNA. The V and J calls come from TCRdb's annotation, not from the publication. This sample comprises 20,000 to 30,000 distinct CDR3 sequences, 5.1% of them detected only once. The ten largest clones add up to approximately 4% of the sample.

For CDR1 and CDR2, the germline V gene (reference sequence) lists LGHDT and YNNKEL. The trim is 0 bases for V and 2 bases for J, with a gap of 8 bases between the germline ends. Inclusive of the bounding cysteine and phenylalanine, the CDR3 is 15 residues long. The DNA shown is the 45-base CDR3, in frame from base 1. Set within a cohort of healthcare workers in London, UK, this nested case-control study involved weekly PCR testing of nasopharyngeal swabs along with blood sampling. Healthcare workers were recruited during the week of the UK lockdown, between 23 and 31 March 2020, and followed weekly for up to about 15 weeks. This clonotype was seen at least ten times. Its antigen is not yet known. No much larger clonotype is one base removed from it; base qualities were not supplied. What the work shows at the level of the full study, not this receptor alone: VDJdb matching was skewed toward anti-spike CD8 responses, so virus-specific expansions were likely underestimated and private and CD4 specificities were missed.

The rearranged chain carries TRBV3-1 and TRBJ1-3; the D gene assignment is ambiguous. Sequencing was done on a sample of whole blood. The receptor was isolated from an adult who was a healthcare worker with PCR-confirmed SARS-CoV-2 infection or an uninfected control (not recorded which). The CDR3 loop reads CASSQDGGTGNTIYF. DNA sequence: TGTGCCAGCAGCCAAGATGGTGGAACTGGAAACACCATATATTTT.